The next 20 T cell receptor beta chains were all read from a single sample in a study of cytomegalovirus exposure and HLA in healthy donors. 13 Jbeta primers and 60 Vbeta primers were used for the PCR. Here immunoSEQ multiplex PCR was the method, and the copy in TCRdb shows in-frame clones only, minus some. Of roughly 100,000 clones in the sample, roughly 71% were seen once. Sequenced material: PBMCs. The receptors originated from a woman in her thirties or forties in good health and CMV-seronegative.

The gene calls are TRBV7-3 and TRBJ2-1, with D perhaps matching TRBD2 (5 bases). The CDR3 runs to 14 residues. Germline loops: CDR1 SGHTA, CDR2 FQGTGA. V was shortened by 8 bases and J by 5 bases, with 16 bases between the two germline ends. In DNA, the CDR3 is TGTGCCAGCGGGAGTATGGGTCCTGACAATGAGCAGTTCTTC. Translation: CASGSMGPDNEQFF.

This chain links TRBV29-1 with TRBJ2-5, with D possibly matching TRBD2 (6 bases). CDR3 length equals 12 residues. Deletions cut 3 bases from V and 5 bases from J, with 10 bases between. Per the germline V gene, CDR1 is SQVTM and CDR2 is ANQGSEA. DNA for the CDR3: TGCAGCGTTGATACTGGGGGGGAGACCCAGTACTTC. Its protein is CSVDTGGETQYF.

This clone was seen more than once but under ten times. Other DNA sequences of this sample code for an identical CDR3. The chain joins TRBV5-1 to TRBJ1-2; 7 nucleotides agree with TRBD1. Trimming cost V 4 bases and J 3 bases; bases outside gene matches: 3. CDR3 length: 13 residues. Germline V gene sequence: CDR1 SGHRS, CDR2 YFSETQ. DNA for the CDR3: TGCGCCAGCAGCCTTGACAGGGACTATGGCTACACCTTC. It translates to CASSLDRDYGYTF.

This clone was observed once. The chain carries TRBV4-3 and TRBJ2-1; 12 bases match TRBD2. The CDR3 sequence is 16 residues long. Trimming at V came to 1 base and at J to 4 bases, leaving 2 bases not matched to a gene. Germline assignment: CDR1 LGHNA and CDR2 YSLEER. CDR3 sequence (DNA): TGCGCCAGCAGCCAAGTAGGACTAGCGGGATACAATGAGCAGTTCTTC. Amino acid sequence: CASSQVGLAGYNEQFF.

The genes are TRBV30 and TRBJ1-4, with D possibly TRBD1 on 5 matching bases. The CDR3 runs to 14 residues. V was trimmed by 5 bases and J by 8 bases, leaving 18 bases between them. Germline V gene data show CDR1 as GTSNPN and CDR2 as SVGIG (reference sequence). The DNA for the CDR3 is TGTGCCTGGGCGTTTGACGGAGCAGGGGAAAAACTGTTTTTT. It is translated as CAWAFDGAGEKLFF. Based on the CDR3 plus reference TRBV30 and TRBJ1-4, the full variable domain is SQTIHQWPATLVQPVGSPLSLECTVEGTSNPNLYWYRQAAGRGLQLLFYSVGIGQISSEVPQNLSASRPQDRQFILSSKKLLLSDSGFYLCAWAFDGAGEKLFFGSGTQLSVL.

The genes are TRBV5-1 and TRBJ2-2; D is possibly TRBD2 (5 bases). The CDR3 consists of 14 residues. V was trimmed by 2 bases and J by 3 bases, leaving 8 bases between them. CDR1 SGHRS and CDR2 YFSETQ come from the germline V gene. As DNA, the CDR3 is TGCGCCAGCAGCTTAACAGCGGACACCGGGGAGCTGTTTTTT. Protein: CASSLTADTGELFF.

V usage is TRBV11-2 and J usage is TRBJ2-7; the D gene is possibly TRBD2 (6 bases). Trimming cost V 0 bases and J 1 base, with 10 bases left between them. The length of the CDR3 is 15 residues. From germline, CDR1 is SGHAT and CDR2 FQNNGV. The CDR3 DNA reads TGTGCCAGCAGCTTAGATCTTGGAGGGTCCTACGAGCAGTACTTC. Protein sequence: CASSLDLGGSYEQYF.

J is TRBJ2-2 and V is TRBV6-5; TRBD1 agrees at 8 bases. Per germline, CDR1 MNHEY and CDR2 SVGAGI. The CDR3 is 15 amino acids. Trimming removed 5 bases from V and 4 bases from J; junction bases left unmatched: 6. The chain's CDR3 is CASSPRTGFTGELFF. The CDR3 DNA is TGTGCCAGCAGTCCCCGGACAGGGTTCACCGGGGAGCTGTTTTTT.

This clone was picked up one time. The chain joins TRBV5-4 to TRBJ1-2; D gene uncertain. V lost 0 bases and J lost 4, with 7 bases in between. Germline V lookup: CDR1 SGHNT, CDR2 YYREEE (reference sequence). The CDR3 consists of 13 residues. The CDR3 loop is CASSLEEAYGYTF. The CDR3 DNA reads as TGTGCCAGCAGCTTGGAAGAAGCCTATGGCTACACCTTC.

The rearrangement joins TRBV6-5 to TRBJ1-1; D not certain. Germline CDR1 reads MNHEY; CDR2 reads SVGAGI. Between the trimmed V and J ends, which lost 8 bases and 11 bases, there was a span of 15 bases. The CDR3 totals 11 residues. CDR3 sequence: CASGGVQGAFF. CDR3 DNA sequence: TGTGCCAGCGGCGGGGTTCAAGGGGCTTTCTTT.

The chain carries TRBV29-1 and TRBJ2-7, with 9 bases lining up with TRBD1. The CDR3 extends over 12 amino acids. The J segment lost 2 bases and the V segment lost 8 bases, leaving 4 bases of the junction unmatched. CDR1 and CDR2 from the germline V gene are SQVTM and ANQGSEA. The CDR3 spells CSLDRGTYEQYF. DNA of the CDR3: TGCAGCTTGGACAGGGGTACCTACGAGCAGTACTTC.

The rearrangement links TRBV6-1 to TRBJ1-1, with D unclear. This CDR3 is 12 amino acids long. The germline gives CDR1 MNHNS, CDR2 SASEGT. Trimming shortened V by 8 bases and J by 3 bases, and 10 bases separated the two germline ends. The CDR3: CASYGEDTEAFF. The CDR3 coding sequence is TGTGCCAGCTACGGAGAGGACACTGAAGCTTTCTTT.

V and J are TRBV19 and TRBJ2-3, with D perhaps TRBD2 (5 bases). The V end lost 5 bases, the J end lost 1 base, and 13 bases lay between the germline ends. Germline V gene sequence: CDR1 LNHDA, CDR2 SQIVND (reference sequence). The CDR3 is made up of 15 amino acids. This chain's CDR3 is CASSPPGVGTDTQYF. For the CDR3, the DNA is TGTGCCAGTAGTCCTCCCGGGGTAGGCACAGATACGCAGTATTTT.

V usage is TRBV2 and J usage is TRBJ1-2; 12 bases map to TRBD1. V shed 2 bases and J 8 bases; nucleotides not matched to a gene: 6. This CDR3 spans 15 amino acids. Looked up from germline, CDR1 is SNHLY and CDR2 is FYNNEI. The CDR3 protein is CASSEPGTGGRGYTF. In nucleotides, the CDR3 is TGTGCCAGCAGTGAACCTGGGACAGGGGGCAGGGGCTACACCTTC.

V is TRBV4-1 and J is TRBJ2-5; D unclear. The V gene's germline CDR1 is MGHRA and CDR2 YSYEKL. The CDR3 is 17 amino acids. V lost 6 bases, J lost 4 bases, and 24 bases lay in between. The CDR3: CASRPEPRVGVGETQYF. CDR3 DNA sequence: TGCGCCAGCAGACCCGAGCCAAGAGTGGGCGTTGGAGAGACCCAGTACTTC.

The rearrangement links TRBV18 to TRBJ1-1; 8 bases are shared with TRBD1. The V and J ends lost 1 base and 4 bases, in that order; junction bases with no gene match: 11. CDR3 size: 17 residues. Germline CDR1 reads KGHSH; CDR2 reads LQKENI. In DNA, the CDR3 is TGTGCCAGCTCACCACAGTTGACAGGGGATGGGGTCACTGAAGCTTTCTTT. Translated: CASSPQLTGDGVTEAFF.

This chain links TRBV7-9 with TRBJ1-6; 7 nucleotides agree with TRBD1. V lost 2 bases and J lost 7; bases outside the gene matches: 8. The CDR3 is 16 amino acids. The V gene's germline CDR1 is SEHNR and CDR2 FQNEAQ (reference sequence). This CDR3 reads CASSLNRQGGNSPLHF. The DNA of the CDR3 is TGTGCCAGCAGCTTAAATCGACAGGGAGGAAATTCACCCCTCCACTTT.

The chain carries TRBV5-5 and TRBJ1-1, with D unresolved. V was cut by 0 bases and J by 0 bases, with 15 bases left in between. Per the germline V gene, CDR1 is SGHKS and CDR2 is YYEKEE (reference sequence). The CDR3 extends over 17 amino acids. The CDR3: CASSLASLKRVNTEAFF. In nucleotides, the CDR3 is TGTGCCAGCAGCTTGGCCTCCCTAAAGAGGGTGAACACTGAAGCTTTCTTT.

This rearrangement joins TRBV7-3 to TRBJ2-1; tentatively, D is TRBD1 (6 bases). The CDR3 totals 14 residues. In germline, CDR1 is SGHTA, CDR2 FQGTGA. The germline V and J ends were trimmed by 5 bases and 5 bases, with 13 bases remaining between them. CDR3 protein: CASSTGQRDNEQFF. The CDR3 nucleotides are TGTGCCAGCAGCACTGGACAGAGGGACAATGAGCAGTTCTTC.

The V gene is TRBV9, the J gene TRBJ2-1; weak D call: TRBD2 (6 bases). Trimming left V 5 bases short and J 5 bases short, with 8 bases between. Germline V gene data show CDR1 as SGDLS and CDR2 as YYNGEE. The CDR3 is made up of 12 amino acids. The CDR3, as DNA: TGTGCCAGCAGTGGACTAAACAATGAGCAGTTCTTC. Residues: CASSGLNNEQFF.